The entry that follows covers one TCR beta chain sequence. What it recognizes is unknown. The sample belongs to a study of T cell repertoires in cytomegalovirus infection. V lost 0 bases to trimming and J lost 6 bases, with 16 bases between them. The CDR3 extends over 16 amino acids. The germline gives CDR1 SGHRS, CDR2 YFSETQ. TCRdb ran MiXCR on the reads and lists one entry per CDR3 protein. Among approximately 500,000 distinct CDR3 sequences listed, 30% to 40% were seen once. The TCR was taken from a human donor in good health (CMV status not recorded). Some clones in this sample may be carry-over from other donors' samples. This sample comprised cultured PBMCs, obtained from culture after CMV antigen stimulation. This chain uses TRBV5-1 with TRBJ2-1, with D perhaps TRBD2 (6 bases). CDR3 amino acids: CASSLGSSGPVNEQFF. The CDR3 nucleotides are TGCGCCAGCAGCTTGGGGTCCAGCGGGCCCGTCAATGAGCAGTTCTTC.